The 28 T cell receptor beta chains in this list originate from one sample, sequenced in a study of T cells expressing NK-cell markers. TCRdb reprocessed the 5' RACE reads and keeps a single row for each CDR3 protein, giving no DNA. The sample has 350,000 to 450,000 distinct CDR3 sequences, and its top ten clones hold roughly 5.4%. The sequencing sample was made of blood T cells: a sorted CD56 or NKG2C T cell subset, CD4+ or CD8+ T cells, or bulk PBMC T cells (not recorded which). The receptors were gathered from a man aged 18 to 69 in good health.

The chain links TRBV7-8 to TRBJ1-2. The CDR3 consists of 15 residues. Germline loops: CDR1 SGHVS, CDR2 FQNEAQ. The CDR3 reads CASRAMGQAPIGYTF.

V usage is TRBV19 and J usage is TRBJ2-5; TCRdb designates TRBD1, a call that cannot be tested without DNA. This CDR3 region has 15 residues. Germline loops: CDR1 LNHDA, CDR2 SQIVND (reference sequence). CDR3 in amino acids: CASSIVVGTEETQYF.

The V and J genes are TRBV11-2 and TRBJ2-7; the D call of TRBD1 rests on TCRdb alone, since no DNA is present to check it. The length of the CDR3 is 16 residues. In germline, CDR1 is SGHAT, CDR2 FQNNGV. The CDR3 region is CASSLEGTGKTYEQYF.

The chain joins TRBV27 to TRBJ1-3. The CDR3 spans 16 residues. Per the germline V gene, CDR1 is MNHEY and CDR2 is SMNVEV (reference sequence). Here the CDR3 reads CASSSNGQGSGNTIYF.

The V call is TRBV30, the J call TRBJ2-3; TCRdb picks TRBD2, but there is no DNA to check that call. CDR1 and CDR2 from the germline V gene are GTSNPN and SVGIG (reference sequence). The CDR3 spans 16 residues. The chain's CDR3 is CAWSGTSSLRTDTQYF.

This sequence joins TRBV2 and TRBJ1-5. The CDR3 runs 13 residues. CDR1 SNHLY and CDR2 FYNNEI come from the germline V gene. CDR3 sequence: CASSQTYNQPQHF.

CDR3 loop: CASSSLGARDLEEQYF. The genes are TRBV5-6 and TRBJ2-7; TCRdb selects TRBD2, and the lack of DNA leaves this call unchecked. The CDR3 extends over 16 amino acids. The germline V gene encodes CDR1 SGHDT and CDR2 YYEEEE. Combining the CDR3 with reference TRBV5-6 and TRBJ2-7 gives the whole variable domain DAGVTQSPTHLIKTRGQQVTLRCSPKSGHDTVSWYQQALGQGPQFIFQYYEEEERQRGNFPDRFSGHQFPNYSSELNVNALLLGDSALYLCASSSLGARDLEEQYFGPGTRLTVT.

The V call is TRBV5-1, the J call TRBJ1-1; without DNA, the TCRdb call of TRBD1 cannot be checked. The CDR3 sequence is 15 residues long. CDR1 SGHRS and CDR2 YFSETQ come from the germline V gene. The CDR3 spells CASSLGVVGDTEAFF.

V and J are TRBV19 and TRBJ2-1; TCRdb's D call of TRBD2 is untestable without DNA. The CDR3 covers 14 residues. Germline V gives CDR1 LNHDA, CDR2 SQIVND (reference sequence). The CDR3 sequence is CASQGLAGFNEQFF.

The chain uses TRBV5-1 and TRBJ2-3; lacking DNA, the TRBD1 call made by TCRdb goes unchecked. The V gene's germline CDR1 is SGHRS and CDR2 YFSETQ. This CDR3 is 14 amino acids long. The CDR3 reads CASAGGDRTDTQYF.

This chain links TRBV5-1 with TRBJ1-2; the TCRdb call, TRBD1, lacks DNA for checking. The germline gives CDR1 SGHRS, CDR2 YFSETQ. The CDR3 is made up of 14 amino acids. The CDR3 sequence: CASSLKMDSSGYTF.

This sequence joins TRBV12-3 or TRBV12-4 and TRBJ2-2; there is no DNA to check the TCRdb D call of TRBD2. This CDR3 spans 20 amino acids. CDR3 amino acids: CASSFSSLAGGFGDTGELFF.

The rearrangement uses TRBV6-1 and TRBJ1-6; TCRdb picks TRBD1, but there is no DNA to check that call. The germline CDR1 and CDR2 sequences are MNHNS and SASEGT. This CDR3 is 18 amino acids long. The CDR3 spells CASSDSPPYGGTGTPLHF.

The V and J genes are TRBV20-1 and TRBJ2-3; TCRdb reports TRBD2, a call that lacks DNA to check it against. The V gene's germline CDR1 is DFQATT and CDR2 SNEGSKA (reference sequence). The CDR3 is made up of 16 amino acids. CDR3 in amino acids: CSASSPGGPSTDTQYF.

The rearrangement joins TRBV7-6 to TRBJ2-7. Germline CDR1 and CDR2: SGHVS and FNYEAQ. This CDR3 region has 12 residues. CDR3 sequence: CASSPRVAEQYF. Full variable domain (missing parts from reference TRBV7-6 and TRBJ2-7): GAGVSQSPRYKVTKRGQDVALRCDPISGHVSLYWYRQALGQGPEFLTYFNYEAQQDKSGLPNDRFSAERPEGSISTLTIQRTEQRDSAMYRCASSPRVAEQYFGPGTRLTVT.

The chain uses TRBV9 and TRBJ2-5; the D call from TCRdb, TRBD1, cannot be confirmed without DNA. Looked up from germline, CDR1 is SGDLS and CDR2 is YYNGEE. This CDR3 is 16 amino acids long. The CDR3 loop is CASSVSSGQTIETQYF. The whole variable domain, remainder taken from reference TRBV9 and TRBJ2-5, is DSGVTQTPKHLITATGQRVTLRCSPRSGDLSVYWYQQSLDQGLQFLIQYYNGEERAKGNILERFSAQQFPDLHSELNLSSLELGDSALYFCASSVSSGQTIETQYFGPGTRLLVL.

The rearrangement links TRBV2 to TRBJ2-2; TCRdb picks TRBD2, but there is no DNA to check that call. This CDR3 is 15 amino acids long. The germline V gene has CDR1 SNHLY and CDR2 FYNNEI. The CDR3 sequence: CASRGEALNTGELFF. Full variable domain (remainder filled in from reference TRBV2 and TRBJ2-2): EPEVTQTPSHQVTQMGQEVILRCVPISNHLYFYWYRQILGQKVEFLVSFYNNEISEKSEIFDDQFSVERPDGSNFTLKIRSTKLEDSAMYFCASRGEALNTGELFFGEGSRLTVL.

The rearrangement links TRBV12-3 or TRBV12-4 to TRBJ1-5; without DNA, the TCRdb call of TRBD1 cannot be checked. The CDR3 spans 15 residues. CDR3 sequence reads: CASSLSGGRGQPQHF.

V usage is TRBV5-1 and J usage is TRBJ2-7; TCRdb's D gene call, TRBD1, goes unchecked for lack of DNA. The CDR3 has 17 residues. From germline, CDR1 is SGHRS and CDR2 YFSETQ. The CDR3 sequence is CASSYPSGTLSSYEQYF.

The gene calls are TRBV20-1 and TRBJ1-5. Germline V gives CDR1 DFQATT, CDR2 SNEGSKA (reference sequence). This CDR3 region has 13 residues. This CDR3 is CSASDGARQPQHF.

The chain joins TRBV11-3 to TRBJ2-1; the D call from TCRdb, TRBD1, cannot be confirmed without DNA. This CDR3 comprises 14 residues. Per the germline V gene, CDR1 is SGHNT and CDR2 is YENEEA. CDR3 protein: CASSWDSYNNEQFF.

The rearrangement links TRBV3-1 to TRBJ2-3; lacking DNA, the TRBD2 call made by TCRdb goes unchecked. CDR3 size: 15 residues. CDR1 and CDR2 from the germline V gene are LGHDT and YNNKEL (reference sequence). CDR3 sequence reads: CASSRLGGGTDTQYF.

This chain links TRBV7-9 with TRBJ2-7; TCRdb selects TRBD1, and the lack of DNA leaves this call unchecked. Germline-derived CDR1 and CDR2 are SEHNR and FQNEAQ (reference sequence). The CDR3 spans 15 residues. The chain's CDR3 is CASSFRGTGGDEQYF. The variable domain in full, with the rest retrieved from reference TRBV7-9 and TRBJ2-7, is DTGVSQNPRHKITKRGQNVTFRCDPISEHNRLYWYRQTLGQGPEFLTYFQNEAQLEKSRLLSDRFSAERPKGSFSTLEIQRTEQGDSAMYLCASSFRGTGGDEQYFGPGTRLTVT.

The V and J genes are TRBV5-1 and TRBJ2-2. Germline-derived CDR1 and CDR2 are SGHRS and YFSETQ. The length of the CDR3 is 17 residues. The chain's CDR3 is CASSLHLSSPNTGELFF.

The chain employs TRBV6-4 and TRBJ2-6; as DNA is missing, the TRBD1 call by TCRdb cannot be tested. Germline assignment: CDR1 MRHNA and CDR2 SNTAGT. CDR3 length: 16 residues. CDR3 amino acids: CASRKPQGAGANVLTF.

The chain links TRBV28 to TRBJ2-3; TCRdb calls TRBD1, which cannot be checked without DNA. The CDR3 is 17 amino acids. Germline V lookup: CDR1 MDHEN, CDR2 SYDVKM. CDR3 in amino acids: CASSQPAQGVSTDTQYF.

This chain connects TRBV19 to TRBJ1-4; TCRdb proposes TRBD1, but this gene call is untestable without DNA. This CDR3 has 14 residues. Germline V lookup: CDR1 LNHDA, CDR2 SQIVND (reference sequence). The CDR3 loop reads CASMVQGTGEKLFF.

V is TRBV6-1 and J is TRBJ1-2; with no DNA, the TCRdb D assignment of TRBD1 cannot be verified. Germline V gives CDR1 MNHNS, CDR2 SASEGT. The CDR3 is made up of 12 amino acids. The CDR3 region is CASSWTGDGYTF.